The 32 T cell receptor beta chains listed next were all sequenced from one sample in a study of T-cell reconstitution after alpha-beta-depleted transplantation in children. Unique molecular identifiers tagged the TCRbeta library. TCRdb independently ran MiXCR on the PCR reads; one entry per CDR3 protein. Counted here are about 610,000 distinct CDR3 sequences, about 10% occurring once; the ten biggest clones make up about 4%. Source: PBMCs from the stem cell graft donor, taken from the stem cell graft. These receptor sequences come from a human donor who donated a stem cell graft to a child with acute myeloid leukemia.

This clonotype was counted at least ten times. The chain is built from TRBV20-1 and TRBJ2-1; D is ambiguous. V was pared by 6 bases and J by 1 base, with 10 bases between. This CDR3 is built from 13 residues. Germline CDR1 and CDR2: DFQATT and SNEGSKA (reference sequence). The CDR3: CSAETGSYNEQFF. CDR3 nucleotides: TGCAGTGCGGAGACGGGTTCCTACAATGAGCAGTTCTTC.

The chain carries TRBV19 and TRBJ2-3; 10 bases match TRBD2. Germline V gives CDR1 LNHDA, CDR2 SQIVND (reference sequence). Trimming removed 10 bases from V and 3 bases from J; junction bases left unmatched: 4. The CDR3 totals 13 residues. CDR3 DNA: TGTGCCACTTCTAGCGGGAGTACAGATACGCAGTATTTT. It is translated as CATSSGSTDTQYF.

This clonotype was observed a handful of times. This rearrangement joins TRBV7-9 to TRBJ1-2, with 8 bases fitting TRBD1. V lost 5 bases and J lost 7; bases outside the gene matches: 9. Germline CDR1 SEHNR, CDR2 FQNEAQ (reference sequence). The CDR3 runs to 14 residues. The CDR3 bases are TGTGCCAGCAGCCCCCAAGGACAGGGACGTGGCTACACCTTC. Encoded protein: CASSPQGQGRGYTF. Filled out from reference TRBV7-9 and TRBJ1-2, the complete variable domain reads DTGVSQNPRHKITKRGQNVTFRCDPISEHNRLYWYRQTLGQGPEFLTYFQNEAQLEKSRLLSDRFSAERPKGSFSTLEIQRTEQGDSAMYLCASSPQGQGRGYTFGSGTRLTVV.

The V and J genes are TRBV29-1 and TRBJ2-2, with a possible D match to TRBD2 (5 bases). CDR1 SQVTM and CDR2 ANQGSEA come from the germline V gene. The CDR3 extends over 15 amino acids. V was trimmed by 4 bases and J by 6 bases, leaving 18 bases between them. CDR3 sequence (DNA): TGCAGCGTTGGTCTACGGGGTTTAAGATCCGGGGAGCTGTTTTTT. Its protein is CSVGLRGLRSGELFF.

A few counts support this clonotype. The CDR3 spells CASSQILGDNEQFF. The CDR3 DNA follows: TGCGCCAGCAGCCAGATTCTGGGGGACAATGAGCAGTTCTTC. The chain couples TRBV4-1 to TRBJ2-1, with D perhaps being TRBD1 or TRBD2 (5 bases each). Germline-derived CDR1 and CDR2 are MGHRA and YSYEKL. The length of the CDR3 is 14 residues. Trimming took 3 bases from V and 5 from J, leaving 11 bases between them.

This clonotype has ten or more counts. The chain links TRBV7-6 to TRBJ2-1; 8 positions match TRBD2. V gave up 5 bases and J gave up 9 bases; unmatched junction bases: 9. CDR3 size: 14 residues. CDR1 and CDR2 from the germline V gene are SGHVS and FNYEAQ. The CDR3, as DNA: TGTGCCAGCAGCCCGGGACTAGGGCGTACTGAGCAGTTCTTC. Translation gives CASSPGLGRTEQFF.

This clonotype showed up many times. V usage is TRBV7-2 and J usage is TRBJ1-5; D remains unclear. Germline CDR1 and CDR2: SGHTA and FQGNSA. V was clipped by 2 bases and J by 6 bases, with 17 bases between them. This CDR3 spans 16 amino acids. CDR3 residues: CASSLRPGEGSQPQHF. The CDR3 DNA reads as TGTGCCAGCAGCTTAAGGCCCGGGGAAGGCAGTCAGCCCCAGCATTTT.

This clonotype was counted only a few times. The rearrangement links TRBV6-1 to TRBJ1-5; D is perhaps TRBD1 (5 bases). Germline V lookup: CDR1 MNHNS, CDR2 SASEGT. The V end lost 6 bases, the J end lost 5 bases, and 14 bases lay between the germline ends. The CDR3 runs 14 residues. CDR3 sequence: CASREVRGDQPQHF. In DNA, the CDR3 is TGTGCCAGCAGGGAGGTAAGGGGAGATCAGCCCCAGCATTTT.

This clonotype has more than one count but fewer than ten. The chain recombines TRBV7-8 with TRBJ1-4, with D unclear. V shed 1 base and J shed 7 bases, with 13 bases lying between them. This CDR3 is built from 15 residues. Germline CDR1 SGHVS, CDR2 FQNEAQ. The CDR3 DNA is TGTGCCAGCAGCTTAGTGCTAGCGGTGGGTGAAAAACTGTTTTTT. Its translation is CASSLVLAVGEKLFF.

Only a few counts were recorded for this clonotype. The V and J genes are TRBV30 and TRBJ1-1, with D unresolved. Trimming pared 0 bases from V and 1 base from J, leaving 9 bases between. The CDR3 contains 14 residues. Per germline, CDR1 GTSNPN and CDR2 SVGIG (reference sequence). The CDR3 protein is CAWSVGLTNTEAFF. CDR3 nucleotide sequence: TGTGCCTGGAGTGTAGGACTGACGAACACTGAAGCTTTCTTT. The complete variable domain, with remaining parts taken from reference TRBV30 and TRBJ1-1, reads SQTIHQWPATLVQPVGSPLSLECTVEGTSNPNLYWYRQAAGRGLQLLFYSVGIGQISSEVPQNLSASRPQDRQFILSSKKLLLSDSGFYLCAWSVGLTNTEAFFGQGTRLTVV.

At least ten counts were recorded for this clonotype. The chain combines TRBV7-3 with TRBJ2-7; maybe TRBD1 (5 bases). CDR1 and CDR2 from the germline V gene are SGHTA and FQGTGA. Between the trimmed V and J ends, which lost 2 bases and 6 bases, there was a span of 11 bases. This CDR3 comprises 13 residues. CDR3 DNA: TGTGCCAGCAGCTTATCAAGGGGCGGCGAGCAGTACTTC. Translation gives CASSLSRGGEQYF.

The chain carries TRBV29-1 and TRBJ2-7; a weak D match, TRBD1 (6 bases). V shed 4 bases and J shed 6 bases, with 10 bases lying between them. This CDR3 is 11 amino acids long. Germline V gene sequence: CDR1 SQVTM, CDR2 ANQGSEA. CDR3: CSVGQVPEQYF. The CDR3 DNA is TGCAGCGTTGGACAGGTGCCCGAGCAGTACTTC.

In this sample, this clonotype turned up many times. The gene calls are TRBV7-9 and TRBJ1-5, with unresolved D. This CDR3 region has 12 residues. The germline V and J ends were trimmed by 5 bases and 5 bases, with 7 bases remaining between them. Per the germline V gene, CDR1 is SEHNR and CDR2 is FQNEAQ (reference sequence). The CDR3 nucleotides read TGTGCCAGCAGCACGTACGATCAGCCCCAGCATTTT. Its translation: CASSTYDQPQHF.

This clonotype was counted a single time. The chain has TRBV24-1 and TRBJ2-5; either TRBD1 or TRBD2 may fit D (5 bases each). The CDR3 has 15 residues. Per the germline V gene, CDR1 is KGHDR and CDR2 is SFDVKD. Trimming left V 4 bases short and J 5 bases short, with 16 bases between. The CDR3 protein is CATSDTRGPGETQYF. CDR3 sequence (DNA): TGTGCCACCAGTGACACCCGGGGCCCGGGGGAGACCCAGTACTTC.

CDR3 in DNA: TGTGCCAGCACCCGAGGGGTACAAGAGACCCAGTACTTC. It is translated as CASTRGVQETQYF. This chain links TRBV18 with TRBJ2-5; either TRBD1 or TRBD2 may supply D (5 bases each). The CDR3 contains 13 residues. V was shortened by 8 bases and J by 2 bases, with 12 bases between the two germline ends. Germline V gene lookup returns CDR1 KGHSH and CDR2 LQKENI.

At least ten counts were recorded for this clonotype. The rearrangement joins TRBV12-3 or TRBV12-4 to TRBJ2-3; D is unresolved. The CDR3 is made up of 14 amino acids. Trimming cost V 8 bases and J 0 bases, with 12 bases left between them. CDR3 bases: TGTGCCAGCCGCGACGGGTGGAGCACAGATACGCAGTATTTT. Encoded protein: CASRDGWSTDTQYF.

This clonotype has just a few counts. The V gene is TRBV5-1, the J gene TRBJ2-7; D not resolved. The germline V and J ends were trimmed by 0 bases and 3 bases, with 10 bases remaining between them. From germline, CDR1 is SGHRS and CDR2 YFSETQ. The CDR3 sequence is 14 residues long. The CDR3 DNA follows: TGCGCCAGCAGCTTGGGCGGTGGGGTCTACGAGCAGTACTTC. It yields the protein CASSLGGGVYEQYF. Variable domain in full (rest from reference TRBV5-1 and TRBJ2-7): KAGVTQTPRYLIKTRGQQVTLSCSPISGHRSVSWYQQTPGQGLQFLFEYFSETQRNKGNFPGRFSGRQFSNSRSEMNVSTLELGDSALYLCASSLGGGVYEQYFGPGTRLTVT.

Ten or more counts support this clonotype. This rearrangement joins TRBV20-1 to TRBJ2-3, with TRBD2 identical over 13 bases. The CDR3 has 19 residues. Trimming removed 2 bases from V and 2 bases from J; junction bases left unmatched: 13. Looked up from germline, CDR1 is DFQATT and CDR2 is SNEGSKA (reference sequence). In DNA form, the CDR3 reads TGCAGTGCTAGAACCTCACTAGCGGGAGGGCCGATACCCACAGATACGCAGTATTTT. The encoded protein is CSARTSLAGGPIPTDTQYF.

V and J are TRBV14 and TRBJ2-7; a weak D match, TRBD2 (6 bases). Germline CDR1 reads SGHDN; CDR2 reads FVKESK. Between the trimmed V and J ends, which lost 3 bases and 3 bases, there was a span of 15 bases. CDR3 size: 15 residues. The CDR3 region is CASSQRRRGGYEQYF. The CDR3 region has the DNA TGTGCCAGCAGCCAGCGTAGGAGGGGTGGCTACGAGCAGTACTTC.

This clonotype appeared a few times. The chain combines TRBV5-1 with TRBJ1-2; 10 nucleotides match TRBD1. This CDR3 has 14 residues. Trimming removed 0 bases from V and 6 bases from J; junction bases left unmatched: 2. CDR1 and CDR2 from the germline V gene are SGHRS and YFSETQ. In DNA form, the CDR3 reads TGCGCCAGCAGCTTGGCCGGGACAGGGGATGGCTACACCTTC. The encoded protein is CASSLAGTGDGYTF.

The genes are TRBV28 and TRBJ1-4; TRBD1 is a possible D gene (5 bases). Trimming removed 5 bases at V and 0 bases at J, with 16 bases between. Germline V gene data show CDR1 as MDHEN and CDR2 as SYDVKM. The CDR3 extends over 17 amino acids. Written as DNA, the CDR3 is TGTGCCAGCAGTCCGGCAGGGTGGGGTGCAACTAATGAAAAACTGTTTTTT. Amino acid sequence: CASSPAGWGATNEKLFF. The variable domain in full, with the rest retrieved from reference TRBV28 and TRBJ1-4, is DVKVTQSSRYLVKRTGEKVFLECVQDMDHENMFWYRQDPGLGLRLIYFSYDVKMKEKGDIPEGYSVSREKKERFSLILESASTNQTSMYLCASSPAGWGATNEKLFFGSGTQLSVL.

This clonotype was counted ten times or more. The rearrangement links TRBV7-8 to TRBJ1-6; the D is unclear. This CDR3 region has 11 residues. V lost 4 bases to trimming and J lost 7 bases, with 2 bases between them. The V gene's germline CDR1 is SGHVS and CDR2 FQNEAQ. CDR3 loop: CASSSNSPLHF. Written as DNA, the CDR3 is TGTGCCAGCAGCTCCAATTCACCCCTCCACTTT.

Ten or more counts support this clonotype. This sequence joins TRBV7-7 and TRBJ2-2, with D possibly matching TRBD1 (6 bases). This CDR3 region has 14 residues. The germline V gene has CDR1 SSHAT and CDR2 FNYEAQ (reference sequence). CDR3 residues: CASPGALNTGELFF. CDR3 coding DNA: TGTGCTAGCCCAGGGGCCCTAAACACCGGGGAGCTGTTTTTT.

This clonotype has a handful of counts. The chain employs TRBV20-1 and TRBJ2-2; 7 nucleotides agree with TRBD2. Germline-derived CDR1 and CDR2 are DFQATT and SNEGSKA (reference sequence). This CDR3 region has 14 residues. V lost 5 bases and J lost 4; bases outside the gene matches: 7. CDR3 coding DNA: TGCAGTGCTGTGTGGGGGGGAGTCACCGGGGAGCTGTTTTTT. Translated: CSAVWGGVTGELFF.

In its sample, this clonotype was seen a few times. The chain joins TRBV7-2 to TRBJ2-7; D call uncertain. CDR3 size: 15 residues. V was cut by 3 bases and J by 6 bases, with 18 bases left in between. From germline, CDR1 is SGHTA and CDR2 FQGNSA. The CDR3 loop is CASSLGGRRGPEQYF. In DNA, the CDR3 is TGTGCCAGCAGCTTGGGTGGGCGGAGAGGACCCGAGCAGTACTTC.

This chain joins TRBV29-1 and TRBJ2-1; 9 bases match TRBD2. The CDR3 runs to 17 residues. With V trimmed by 2 bases and J by 9 bases, 17 bases remained unmatched. CDR1 SQVTM and CDR2 ANQGSEA come from the germline V gene. The CDR3 protein is CSVEPSPVLAGSFEQFF. The CDR3 DNA reads as TGCAGCGTTGAACCTTCCCCGGTGCTAGCGGGATCTTTTGAGCAGTTCTTC.

This clonotype was seen ten or more times. V and J are TRBV5-1 and TRBJ2-3; D is unclear. The ends were cut back, 3 bases at V and 4 bases at J, with 6 bases in the middle. Germline assignment: CDR1 SGHRS and CDR2 YFSETQ. This CDR3 region has 12 residues. The CDR3 here is CASSSTADTQYF. The CDR3 bases are TGCGCCAGCAGCTCGACGGCAGATACGCAGTATTTT. Complete variable domain (other parts from reference TRBV5-1 and TRBJ2-3): KAGVTQTPRYLIKTRGQQVTLSCSPISGHRSVSWYQQTPGQGLQFLFEYFSETQRNKGNFPGRFSGRQFSNSRSEMNVSTLELGDSALYLCASSSTADTQYFGPGTRLTVL.

In its sample, this clonotype was seen many times. The J gene is TRBJ1-3, the V gene TRBV7-2, with no clear D. The CDR3 extends over 14 amino acids. V lost 6 bases and J 4 bases, leaving 13 bases between the germline ends. Per the germline V gene, CDR1 is SGHTA and CDR2 is FQGNSA. CDR3 in amino acids: CASRFEGAGNTIYF. The CDR3 coding sequence is TGTGCCAGCAGATTCGAGGGCGCAGGAAACACCATATATTTT. Full variable domain (missing parts from reference TRBV7-2 and TRBJ1-3): GAGVSQSPSNKVTEKGKDVELRCDPISGHTALYWYRQSLGQGLEFLIYFQGNSAPDKSGLPSDRFSAERTGGSVSTLTIQRTQQEDSAVYLCASRFEGAGNTIYFGEGSWLTVV.

This clonotype was seen a few times. CDR3 sequence (DNA): TGCAGTGCTTCCGCTTTAGCGCGTGACGGGGAGCTGTTTTTT. Translation gives CSASALARDGELFF. The rearrangement joins TRBV20-1 to TRBJ2-2; the D gene is possibly TRBD2 (5 bases). Per the germline V gene, CDR1 is DFQATT and CDR2 is SNEGSKA (reference sequence). The length of the CDR3 is 14 residues. The germline V and J ends were trimmed by 5 bases and 7 bases, with 17 bases remaining between them.

The chain recombines TRBV3-1 with TRBJ2-1; TRBD1 or TRBD2 may be the D gene (5 bases each). The length of the CDR3 is 15 residues. V was shortened by 4 bases and J by 6 bases, with 16 bases between the two germline ends. Germline V lookup: CDR1 LGHDT, CDR2 YNNKEL (reference sequence). The CDR3, as DNA: TGTGCCAGCAGCCCTCAAGGAACTAGGGGCAATGAGCAGTTCTTC. This encodes CASSPQGTRGNEQFF.

There are many counts of this clonotype. This chain uses TRBV6-4 with TRBJ1-1; no firm D call. The V and J ends lost 3 bases and 2 bases respectively, with 10 bases between them. The CDR3 is 14 residues long. Per the germline V gene, CDR1 is MRHNA and CDR2 is SNTAGT. The CDR3 sequence: CASSDGTENTEAFF. The CDR3 DNA reads as TGTGCCAGCAGTGATGGAACAGAAAACACTGAAGCTTTCTTT.

This clonotype has more than one count but fewer than ten. V gene TRBV4-2 combines with J gene TRBJ2-7; no firm D call. The CDR3 sequence is 13 residues long. Trimming pared 0 bases from V and 6 bases from J, leaving 9 bases between. Germline V gives CDR1 LGHNA, CDR2 YNFKEQ. CDR3 residues: CASSQDGIPEQYF. DNA for the CDR3: TGTGCCAGCAGCCAAGATGGCATACCCGAGCAGTACTTC.